What follows are 3 T cell receptor beta chains derived from one specimen sequenced in a study of sequential checkpoint blockade in melanoma. Specified treatment: randomized to nivolumab then ipilimumab (arm A) or the reverse (arm B). The data were produced by immunoSEQ multiplex PCR, yet TCRdb's version contains in-frame clones alone and is incomplete. The sample contains roughly 13,000 clones, around 20% of which appear only once. The sequences come from tumor tissue (inferred from file names), collected from a patient given nivolumab and ipilimumab in sequence. These receptor sequences come from a human donor with melanoma.

Only a few counts were recorded for this clone. This chain uses TRBV19 with TRBJ1-1; D call uncertain. CDR1 LNHDA and CDR2 SQIVND come from the germline V gene (reference sequence). The CDR3 is made up of 15 amino acids. V shed 6 bases and J shed 1 base, with 15 bases lying between them. DNA for the CDR3: TGTGCCAGTAGCCCGCTGTCGGGCAGGAACACTGAAGCTTTCTTT. Translating gives CASSPLSGRNTEAFF.

This clone was counted ten times or more. This chain links TRBV11-3 with TRBJ1-2, with a possible D match to TRBD1 (6 bases). V was cut by 5 bases and J by 8 bases, with 21 bases left in between. Germline CDR1 SGHNT, CDR2 YENEEA. This CDR3 contains 15 residues. CDR3 residues: CASSPREGDFFGYTF. The CDR3 DNA follows: TGTGCCAGCAGCCCTCGAGAGGGGGACTTCTTCGGCTACACCTTC.

Many counts were recorded for this clone. The chain employs TRBV11-3 and TRBJ1-1, with TRBD1 identical over 7 bases. V was pared by 2 bases and J by 0 bases, with 3 bases of the junction left unmatched. The CDR3 runs to 15 residues. CDR1 SGHNT and CDR2 YENEEA come from the germline V gene. CDR3 bases: TGTGCCAGCAGCTTACAGGGGGTTGTGAACACTGAAGCTTTCTTT. Protein: CASSLQGVVNTEAFF.